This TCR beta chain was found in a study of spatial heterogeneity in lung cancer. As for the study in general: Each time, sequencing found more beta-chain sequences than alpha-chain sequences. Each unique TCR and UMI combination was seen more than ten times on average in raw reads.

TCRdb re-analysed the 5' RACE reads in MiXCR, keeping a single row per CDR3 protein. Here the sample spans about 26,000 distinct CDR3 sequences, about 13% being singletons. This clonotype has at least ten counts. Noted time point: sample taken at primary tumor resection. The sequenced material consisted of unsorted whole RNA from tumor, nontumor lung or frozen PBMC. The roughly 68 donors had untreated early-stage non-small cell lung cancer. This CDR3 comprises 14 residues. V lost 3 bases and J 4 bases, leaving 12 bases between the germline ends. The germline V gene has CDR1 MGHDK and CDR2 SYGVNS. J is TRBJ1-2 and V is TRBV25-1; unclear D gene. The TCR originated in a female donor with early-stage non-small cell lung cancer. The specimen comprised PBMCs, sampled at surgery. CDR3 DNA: TGTGCCAGCAGTGACCCCCGGACCCCCTATGGCTACACCTTC. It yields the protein CASSDPRTPYGYTF.